The 27 T cell receptor beta chains below all came from one sample that was sequenced in a study of cytotoxic CD8 clonotypes in ibrutinib-treated CLL. Using immunoSEQ multiplex PCR, the repertoire was profiled, and TCRdb retains in-frame clones only, with some absent. The table shows 130,000 to 150,000 clones, with about four fifths occurring only once. The sequencing used PBMCs, collected after 12 months of ibrutinib treatment. The receptor source for this set is a human donor with chronic lymphocytic leukemia.

This clone has a single count. The chain combines TRBV11-2 with TRBJ2-3; unclear D gene. The CDR3 is 13 amino acids. Trimming left V 3 bases short and J 6 bases short, with 10 bases between. Germline CDR1 is SGHAT and CDR2 is FQNNGV. CDR3 DNA: TGTGCCAGCAGCTTCCCAGCGAGGGATACGCAGTATTTT. It encodes CASSFPARDTQYF. The entire variable domain, with the rest obtained from reference TRBV11-2 and TRBJ2-3, is as follows: EAGVAQSPRYKIIEKRQSVAFWCNPISGHATLYWYQQILGQGPKLLIQFQNNGVVDDSQLPKDRFSAERLKGVDSTLKIQPAKLEDSAVYLCASSFPARDTQYFGPGTRLTVL.

This clone came up a few times. The chain recombines TRBV7-7 with TRBJ2-2; D unresolved. Per the germline V gene, CDR1 is SSHAT and CDR2 is FNYEAQ (reference sequence). The CDR3 is 12 amino acids. Trimming stripped 5 bases from V and 6 bases from J, with 7 bases between. The CDR3 coding sequence is TGTGCCAGCAGCCCTAATCCCGGGGAGCTGTTTTTT. The encoded protein is CASSPNPGELFF. The full variable domain, with the rest looked up from reference TRBV7-7 and TRBJ2-2, is GAGVSQSPRYKVTKRGQDVTLRCDPISSHATLYWYQQALGQGPEFLTYFNYEAQPDKSGLPSDRFSAERPEGSISTLTIQRTEQRDSAMYRCASSPNPGELFFGEGSRLTVL.

This chain uses TRBV5-1 with TRBJ2-1; D is perhaps TRBD2 (6 bases). CDR1 is SGHRS, CDR2 YFSETQ, per germline. The CDR3 length is 15 residues. V lost 4 bases and J 2 bases, leaving 13 bases between the germline ends. CDR3 coding DNA: TGCGCCAGCAGCGCTATTAGCGGACCCTACAATGAGCAGTTCTTC. Protein: CASSAISGPYNEQFF.

This chain connects TRBV11-3 to TRBJ2-7; D gene uncertain. In germline, CDR1 is SGHNT, CDR2 YENEEA. The CDR3 has 13 residues. The ends were cut back, 5 bases at V and 5 bases at J, with 13 bases in the middle. This CDR3 is CASSPFRSNEQYF. CDR3 sequence (DNA): TGTGCCAGCAGCCCGTTTCGGAGCAACGAGCAGTACTTC.

The rearrangement uses TRBV29-1 and TRBJ2-2; 7 bases fit TRBD1. This CDR3 region has 15 residues. V lost 6 bases and J lost 4; bases outside the gene matches: 11. Germline V gene sequence: CDR1 SQVTM, CDR2 ANQGSEA. The CDR3 protein is CSVRPGDRATGELFF. CDR3 bases: TGCAGCGTCCGACCCGGCGACAGGGCCACCGGGGAGCTGTTTTTT.

The J gene is TRBJ2-5, the V gene TRBV28, with TRBD1 identical over 7 bases. Germline V CDR1 and CDR2: MDHEN, SYDVKM. V gave up 7 bases and J gave up 1 base; unmatched junction bases: 3. CDR3 length: 13 amino acids. CDR3 bases: TGTGCCAGCACAGACAGGGCCCAAGAGACCCAGTACTTC. Translated, it gives CASTDRAQETQYF.

The chain combines TRBV28 with TRBJ1-2, with unresolved D. Germline loops: CDR1 MDHEN, CDR2 SYDVKM. V was clipped by 3 bases and J by 4 bases, with 18 bases between them. The CDR3 contains 16 residues. CDR3 region: CASSFGVRGGGYGYTF. The CDR3 DNA follows: TGTGCCAGCAGTTTTGGGGTCCGGGGAGGAGGCTATGGCTACACCTTC.

The CDR3 DNA reads as TGCGCCAGCAGCTTGACAGACTCCTACAATGAGCAGTTCTTC. Translation gives CASSLTDSYNEQFF. The chain has TRBV5-1 and TRBJ2-1; D is undetermined. Germline CDR1 SGHRS, CDR2 YFSETQ. V lost 1 base, J lost 0 bases, and 5 bases lay in between. This CDR3 has 14 amino acids.

The gene calls are TRBV25-1 and TRBJ2-3, with 7 bases matching TRBD2. Germline loops: CDR1 MGHDK, CDR2 SYGVNS. The V and J ends lost 6 bases and 2 bases, in that order; junction bases with no gene match: 14. The CDR3 consists of 17 residues. The CDR3 reads CASSGFPDKRDTDTQYF. In DNA, the CDR3 is TGTGCCAGCAGCGGGTTTCCGGACAAGCGGGACACAGATACGCAGTATTTT. The full variable domain, its missing parts supplied by reference TRBV25-1 and TRBJ2-3, is EADIYQTPRYLVIGTGKKITLECSQTMGHDKMYWYQQDPGMELHLIHYSYGVNSTEKGDLSSESTVSRIRTEHFPLTLESARPSHTSQYLCASSGFPDKRDTDTQYFGPGTRLTVL.

This clone turned up a few times. V and J are TRBV5-4 and TRBJ2-1; 12 bases are a match to TRBD1. The CDR3 runs 17 residues. The germline gives CDR1 SGHNT, CDR2 YYREEE (reference sequence). The V gene end was trimmed by 3 bases and the J gene end by 0 bases; junction bases not matched to a gene: 4. Here the CDR3 DNA reads TGTGCCAGCAGCTCGGGACAGGGGGCGGGCTCCTACAATGAGCAGTTCTTC. This codes for CASSSGQGAGSYNEQFF.

This chain links TRBV6-1 with TRBJ2-5; D uncertain. Looked up from germline, CDR1 is MNHNS and CDR2 is SASEGT. This CDR3 has 14 residues. Trimming removed 5 bases from V and 4 bases from J, with 14 bases in between. CDR3 sequence reads: CASSTRTDRETQYF. CDR3 coding DNA: TGTGCCAGCAGTACGCGGACGGACCGAGAGACCCAGTACTTC.

CDR3: CASSLDSGVETQYF. As DNA, the CDR3 is TGTGCCAGCAGCTTGGATTCCGGGGTGGAGACCCAGTACTTC. J is TRBJ2-5 and V is TRBV5-4; a possible D gene is TRBD2 (5 bases). Trimming pared 0 bases from V and 5 bases from J, leaving 11 bases between. The CDR3 contains 14 residues. Germline V gene lookup returns CDR1 SGHNT and CDR2 YYREEE (reference sequence).

The V and J genes are TRBV9 and TRBJ2-7; either TRBD1 or TRBD2 may supply D (6 bases each). V was shortened by 4 bases and J by 2 bases, with 19 bases between the two germline ends. Germline CDR1 SGDLS, CDR2 YYNGEE. The length of the CDR3 is 16 residues. This CDR3 is CASSRGGLLAPYEQYF. The CDR3 bases are TGTGCCAGCAGCCGAGGGGGGCTCTTGGCCCCCTACGAGCAGTACTTC.

This clone was detected only once. The CDR3 loop reads CASSLDDRDRADTQYF. CDR3 sequence (DNA): TGCGCCAGCAGCTTGGACGACAGGGATAGGGCAGATACGCAGTATTTT. V and J are TRBV5-1 and TRBJ2-3, with 7 positions matching TRBD1. The V gene end was trimmed by 0 bases and the J gene end by 4 bases; junction bases not matched to a gene: 8. Germline V gene data show CDR1 as SGHRS and CDR2 as YFSETQ. This CDR3 has 16 amino acids.

Only a few counts were recorded for this clone. The genes are TRBV7-9 and TRBJ1-2; 10 nucleotides match TRBD1. CDR1 and CDR2 from the germline V gene are SEHNR and FQNEAQ (reference sequence). CDR3 length: 15 residues. J lost 7 bases, V lost 4 bases, and 9 bases had no gene match. CDR3 protein: CASSSTGQGLGGYTF. The DNA for the CDR3 is TGTGCCAGCAGCTCAACGGGACAGGGGTTAGGTGGCTACACCTTC.

The chain is built from TRBV18 and TRBJ2-1; D is possibly TRBD2 (5 bases). V gave up 5 bases and J gave up 4 bases, with 15 bases separating them. The germline V gene encodes CDR1 KGHSH and CDR2 LQKENI. CDR3 length: 15 residues. The CDR3: CASSTGIGVYNEQFF. Here the CDR3 DNA reads TGTGCCAGCTCAACCGGGATTGGGGTATACAATGAGCAGTTCTTC.

This clone appeared a single time. The chain links TRBV27 to TRBJ2-7; TRBD1 agrees at 8 bases. This CDR3 comprises 14 residues. Per the germline V gene, CDR1 is MNHEY and CDR2 is SMNVEV (reference sequence). V dropped 2 bases and J dropped 4; count of bases not matched to a gene: 4. The DNA of the CDR3 is TGTGCCAGCAGTTTAAAGGGACAGGTGTACGAGCAGTACTTC. Protein: CASSLKGQVYEQYF.

CDR3 region: CASNSGTNYGYTF. The CDR3 coding sequence is TGTGCCAGCAATTCCGGGACTAACTATGGCTACACCTTC. The chain employs TRBV28 and TRBJ1-2; D is undetermined. The CDR3 is made up of 13 amino acids. V dropped 7 bases and J dropped 0 bases, with 9 bases sitting between them. CDR1 is MDHEN, CDR2 SYDVKM, per germline.

The chain employs TRBV5-1 and TRBJ1-1; D remains ambiguous. The CDR3 loop spans 14 amino acids. Germline CDR1 is SGHRS and CDR2 is YFSETQ. V was trimmed by 0 bases and J by 0 bases, leaving 6 bases between them. CDR3 in amino acids: CASSLDTLNTEAFF. The CDR3, as DNA: TGCGCCAGCAGCTTGGACACTCTGAACACTGAAGCTTTCTTT.

The chain joins TRBV5-1 to TRBJ2-2; D gene uncertain. This CDR3 is built from 11 residues. Looked up from germline, CDR1 is SGHRS and CDR2 is YFSETQ. V shed 2 bases and J shed 7 bases, with 3 bases lying between them. CDR3 sequence reads: CASSFGGELFF. Here the CDR3 DNA reads TGCGCCAGCAGCTTCGGCGGGGAGCTGTTTTTT.

This chain links TRBV19 with TRBJ1-1, with D possibly matching TRBD1 (5 bases). The CDR3 contains 15 residues. Germline V gene sequence: CDR1 LNHDA, CDR2 SQIVND (reference sequence). With 6 bases removed from V and 2 bases from J, the gap between germline ends came to 16 bases. CDR3 in DNA: TGTGCCAGTAGCCCGATTTGGGGACGAAACACTGAAGCTTTCTTT. Translation: CASSPIWGRNTEAFF.

The chain joins TRBV9 to TRBJ2-6; D possibly corresponds to TRBD1 (6 bases). The germline CDR1 and CDR2 sequences are SGDLS and YYNGEE. The CDR3 consists of 21 residues. V lost 5 bases and J lost 2, with 29 bases in between. As DNA, the CDR3 is TGTGCCAGCAGTGTTACAGGGTCAGTCGTCGAAAATAGGCCTGGGGCCAACGTCCTGACTTTC. Translated, it gives CASSVTGSVVENRPGANVLTF.

V gene TRBV30 combines with J gene TRBJ2-7; tentative D call: TRBD2 (6 bases). Trimming took 5 bases from V and 3 from J, leaving 11 bases between them. This CDR3 contains 12 residues. The germline V gene encodes CDR1 GTSNPN and CDR2 SVGIG (reference sequence). CDR3 in amino acids: CAWGAGHYEQYF. In DNA, the CDR3 is TGTGCCTGGGGGGCGGGGCACTACGAGCAGTACTTC.

A few counts support this clone. The chain employs TRBV18 and TRBJ1-1, with a weak D call TRBD1 (5 bases). V was pared by 2 bases and J by 6 bases, with 7 bases between. The CDR3 is 12 amino acids. The germline gives CDR1 KGHSH, CDR2 LQKENI. CDR3 sequence: CASSPLQAEAFF. CDR3 coding DNA: TGTGCCAGCTCACCATTACAGGCTGAAGCTTTCTTT.

This clone has just a few counts. The V gene is TRBV7-9, the J gene TRBJ2-1, with D uncertain. The CDR3 has 14 residues. Deletions cut 1 base from V and 4 bases from J, with 8 bases between. Germline CDR1 is SEHNR and CDR2 is FQNEAQ (reference sequence). CDR3 amino acids: CASSLGLRYNEQFF. The CDR3 DNA reads TGTGCCAGCAGCTTAGGCCTGAGGTACAATGAGCAGTTCTTC.

The CDR3 nucleotides are TGTGCCAGCAGCGTTTCGCCTGACAATGAGCAGTTCTTC. This encodes CASSVSPDNEQFF. This chain joins TRBV9 and TRBJ2-1; no clear D. CDR3 length: 13 residues. Germline CDR1 and CDR2: SGDLS and YYNGEE. Trimming took off 2 bases at V and 5 bases at J, with 8 bases between the two ends.

This clone was seen a handful of times. This rearrangement joins TRBV7-9 to TRBJ2-7; 8 bases line up with TRBD2. With 5 bases clipped from V and 4 bases from J, the junction kept 7 bases outside the gene matches. The CDR3 is made up of 14 amino acids. Germline V gene sequence: CDR1 SEHNR, CDR2 FQNEAQ (reference sequence). CDR3 protein: CASSSRLAPYEQYF. CDR3 sequence (DNA): TGTGCCAGCAGCAGTAGACTAGCGCCGTACGAGCAGTACTTC.